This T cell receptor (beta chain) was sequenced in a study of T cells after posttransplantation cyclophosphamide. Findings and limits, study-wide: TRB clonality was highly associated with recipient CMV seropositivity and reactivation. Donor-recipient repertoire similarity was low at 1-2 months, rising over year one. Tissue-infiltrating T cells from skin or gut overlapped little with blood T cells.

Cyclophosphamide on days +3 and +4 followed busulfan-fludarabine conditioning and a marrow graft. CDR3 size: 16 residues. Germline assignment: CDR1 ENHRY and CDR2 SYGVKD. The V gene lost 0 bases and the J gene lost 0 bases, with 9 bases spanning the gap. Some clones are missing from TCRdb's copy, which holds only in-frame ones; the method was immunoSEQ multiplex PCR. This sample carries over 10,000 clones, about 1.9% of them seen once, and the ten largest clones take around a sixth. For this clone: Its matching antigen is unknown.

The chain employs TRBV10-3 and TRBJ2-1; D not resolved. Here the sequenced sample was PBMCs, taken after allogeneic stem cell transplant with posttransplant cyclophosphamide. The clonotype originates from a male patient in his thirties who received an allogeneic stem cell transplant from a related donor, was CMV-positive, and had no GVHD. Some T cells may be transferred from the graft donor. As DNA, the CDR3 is TGTGCCATCAGTGAGTCCCCGGTAGCCTCCTACAATGAGCAGTTCTTC. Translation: CAISESPVASYNEQFF.